This T cell receptor (beta chain) derives from a study of Ad26.COV2.S vaccination and SARS-CoV-2 variants. General study results and limits: After vaccination, substantial breadth of spike-specific CD8+ and CD4+ responses was reported.

The table lists this clone with a count of one. Its specificity is not known. Profiling relied on immunoSEQ multiplex PCR, and the TCRdb table lists in-frame clones only, not all of them. The repertoire holds about 350,000 clones, with around 90% as singletons. CDR3 length: 19 amino acids. Germline V gene sequence: CDR1 MRHNA, CDR2 SNTAGT. Trimming removed 9 bases from V and 5 bases from J; junction bases left unmatched: 22. The sequence derives from a human donor who had recovered from COVID-19. The chain links TRBV6-4 to TRBJ2-2; TRBD1 matches at 9 bases. The sequencing here drew on peripheral blood, taken after recovery from COVID-19. The CDR3 coding sequence is TGTGCCAGAGGGGCGGTGGGGGACAGGGATCTTGGGAGAACCGGGGAGCTGTTTTTT. Translating gives CARGAVGDRDLGRTGELFF.